The text below deals with one T cell receptor (beta chain). This sample is drawn from a study of blood T cell repertoires in COVID-19. Study information: There were acute and convalescent COVID-19 samples, and they came from the United States, Italy and Spain.

The assay was immunoSEQ multiplex PCR, and TCRdb's table has in-frame clones only and misses some. The sample holds over 450,000 clones, about 88% seen once. Seattle patient enrollment occurred during active infection, with longitudinal follow-up thereafter. V was pared by 8 bases and J by 4 bases, with 1 base of the junction left unmatched. The germline gives CDR1 LNHDA, CDR2 SQIVND (reference sequence). The CDR3 consists of 11 residues. The genes are TRBV19 and TRBJ1-2, with TRBD1 matching over 7 bases. The sample consisted of peripheral blood. The TCR comes from a man aged 18 to 29 with COVID-19, enrolled during active disease. CDR3 nucleotides: TGTGCCAGTGGACAGGTCTATGGCTACACCTTC. It specifies CASGQVYGYTF.